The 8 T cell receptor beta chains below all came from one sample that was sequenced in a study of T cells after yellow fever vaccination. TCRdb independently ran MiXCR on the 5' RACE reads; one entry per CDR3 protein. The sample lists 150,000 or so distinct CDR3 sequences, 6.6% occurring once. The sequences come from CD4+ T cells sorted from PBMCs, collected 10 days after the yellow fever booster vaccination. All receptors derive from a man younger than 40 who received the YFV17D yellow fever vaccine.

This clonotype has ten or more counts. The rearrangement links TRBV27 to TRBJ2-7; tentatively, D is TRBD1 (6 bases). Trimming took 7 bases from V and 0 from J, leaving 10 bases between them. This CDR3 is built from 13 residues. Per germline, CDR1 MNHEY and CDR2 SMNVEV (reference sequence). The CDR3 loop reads CASTKGHSYEQYF. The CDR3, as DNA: TGTGCCAGCACCAAGGGACACTCCTACGAGCAGTACTTC.

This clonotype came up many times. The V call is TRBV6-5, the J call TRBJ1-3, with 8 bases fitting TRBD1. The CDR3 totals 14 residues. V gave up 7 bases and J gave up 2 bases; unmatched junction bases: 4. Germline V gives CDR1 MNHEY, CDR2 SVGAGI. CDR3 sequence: CASTADRAGNTIYF. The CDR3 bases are TGTGCCAGCACCGCGGACAGGGCTGGAAACACCATATATTTT.

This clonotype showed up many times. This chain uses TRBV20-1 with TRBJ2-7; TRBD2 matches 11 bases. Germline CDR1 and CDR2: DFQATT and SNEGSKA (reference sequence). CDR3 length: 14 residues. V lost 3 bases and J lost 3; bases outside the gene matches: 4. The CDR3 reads CSASPGTSGYEQYF. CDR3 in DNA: TGCAGTGCTAGTCCCGGGACTAGCGGCTACGAGCAGTACTTC.

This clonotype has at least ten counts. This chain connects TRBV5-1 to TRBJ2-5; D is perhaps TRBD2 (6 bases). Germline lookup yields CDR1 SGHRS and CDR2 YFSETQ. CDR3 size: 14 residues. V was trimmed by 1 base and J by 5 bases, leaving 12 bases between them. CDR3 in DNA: TGCGCCAGCAGCTTGCAGCGGGCCTCGGAGACCCAGTACTTC. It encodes CASSLQRASETQYF.

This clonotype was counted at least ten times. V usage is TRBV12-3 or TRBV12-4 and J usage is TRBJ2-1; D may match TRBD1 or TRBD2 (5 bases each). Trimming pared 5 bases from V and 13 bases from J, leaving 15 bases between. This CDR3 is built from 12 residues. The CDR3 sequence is CASSEPFGTQFF. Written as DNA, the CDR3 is TGTGCCAGCAGTGAGCCCTTCGGGACCCAGTTCTTC.

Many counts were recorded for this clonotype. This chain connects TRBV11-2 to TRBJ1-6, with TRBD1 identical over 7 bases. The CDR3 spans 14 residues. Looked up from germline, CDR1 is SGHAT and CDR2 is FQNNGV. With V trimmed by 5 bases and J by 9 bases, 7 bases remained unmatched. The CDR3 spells CASSLGAGGSPLHF. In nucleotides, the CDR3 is TGTGCCAGCAGCCTCGGGGCAGGGGGTTCACCCCTCCACTTT.

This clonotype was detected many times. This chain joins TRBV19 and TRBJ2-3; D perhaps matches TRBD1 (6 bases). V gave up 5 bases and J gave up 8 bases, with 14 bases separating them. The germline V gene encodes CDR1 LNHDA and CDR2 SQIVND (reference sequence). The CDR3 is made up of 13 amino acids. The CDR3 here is CASSEQGEGTQYF. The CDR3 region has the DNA TGTGCCAGTAGTGAACAGGGAGAGGGTACGCAGTATTTT.

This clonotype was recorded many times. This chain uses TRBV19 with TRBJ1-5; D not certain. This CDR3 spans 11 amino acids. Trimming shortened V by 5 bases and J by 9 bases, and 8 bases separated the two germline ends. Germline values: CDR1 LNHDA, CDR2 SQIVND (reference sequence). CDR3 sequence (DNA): TGTGCCAGTAGTGGAGGCCTGCCCCAGCATTTT. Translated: CASSGGLPQHF.